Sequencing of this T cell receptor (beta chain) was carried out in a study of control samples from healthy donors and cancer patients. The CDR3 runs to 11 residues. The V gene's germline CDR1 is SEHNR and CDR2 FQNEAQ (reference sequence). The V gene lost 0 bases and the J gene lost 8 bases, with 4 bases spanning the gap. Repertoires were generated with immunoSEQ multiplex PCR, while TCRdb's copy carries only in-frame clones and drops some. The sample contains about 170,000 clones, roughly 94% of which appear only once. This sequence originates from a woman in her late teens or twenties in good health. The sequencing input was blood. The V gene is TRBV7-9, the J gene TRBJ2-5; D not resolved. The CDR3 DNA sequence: TGTGCCAGCAGCTTAGCAGCCACCCAGTACTTC. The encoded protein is CASSLAATQYF.